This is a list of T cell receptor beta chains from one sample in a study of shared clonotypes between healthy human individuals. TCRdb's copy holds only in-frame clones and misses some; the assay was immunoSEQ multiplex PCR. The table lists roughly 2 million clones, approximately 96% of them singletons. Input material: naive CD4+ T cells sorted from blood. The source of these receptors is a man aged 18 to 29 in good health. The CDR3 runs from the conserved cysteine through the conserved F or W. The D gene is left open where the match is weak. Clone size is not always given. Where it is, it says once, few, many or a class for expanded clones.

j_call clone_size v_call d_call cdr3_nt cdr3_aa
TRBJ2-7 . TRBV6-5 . TGTGCCAGCAGTTACTCGGGGGCCTCTTCAACCTACGAGCAGTACTTC CASSYSGASSTYEQYF
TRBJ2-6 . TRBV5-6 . TGTGCCAGCAGCTTAACAGGGTTATCTGGGGCCAACGTCCTGACTTTC CASSLTGLSGANVLTF
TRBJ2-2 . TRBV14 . TGTGCCAGCAGCCAAAGGACGGCTGGTAACACCGGGGAGCTGTTTTTT CASSQRTAGNTGELFF
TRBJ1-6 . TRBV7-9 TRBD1 TGTGCCAGCAGCTTAGCAAGGGGGCTCTATAATTCACCCCTCCACTTT CASSLARGLYNSPLHF
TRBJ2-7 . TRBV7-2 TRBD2 TGTGCCAGCAGCCCGACCAGAGAGCGGGGAACCTACGAGCAGTACTTC CASSPTRERGTYEQYF
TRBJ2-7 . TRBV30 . TGTGCCTGGGAAACAGGTACCTACGAGCAGTACTTC CAWETGTYEQYF
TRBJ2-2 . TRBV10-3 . TGTGCCATCCGGGGGACCGGGGAGCTGTTTTTT CAIRGTGELFF
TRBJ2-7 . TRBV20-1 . TGCAGTGTACAGGGCTCCTACGAGCAGTACTTC CSVQGSYEQYF
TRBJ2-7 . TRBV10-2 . TGCGCCAGCAGTGAGTCGTGGGCCGGCTCCTACGAGCAGTACTTC CASSESWAGSYEQYF
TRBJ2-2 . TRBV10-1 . TGCGCCAGCAAAGCGGCCCCGAACACCGGGGAGCTGTTTTTT CASKAAPNTGELFF
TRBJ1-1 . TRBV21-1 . TGTGCCAGCAGCAAAGCGCGGGGGGACTCGAACACTGAAGCTTTCTTT CASSKARGDSNTEAFF
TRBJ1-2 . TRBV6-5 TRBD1 TGTGCCAGCAGTTACAAGACAGGGAATGGCTACACCTTC CASSYKTGNGYTF
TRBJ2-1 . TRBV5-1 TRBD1 TGCGCCAGCAGCTTGGGACAGGGGGCATACAATGAGCAGTTCTTC CASSLGQGAYNEQFF
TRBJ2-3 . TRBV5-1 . TGCGCCAGCAGCTTGGGAGGGGATCCCACAGATACGCAGTATTTT CASSLGGDPTDTQYF
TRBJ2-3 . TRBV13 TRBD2 TGTGCCAGCAGTTATGGACTAGCGGGGGATCAAGATACGCAGTATTTT CASSYGLAGDQDTQYF
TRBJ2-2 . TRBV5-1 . TGCGCCAGCAGCTTGGAACGGGGAGACACCGGGGAGCTGTTTTTT CASSLERGDTGELFF
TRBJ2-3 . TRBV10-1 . TGCGCCAGCAGTGAATCAGGCACCGGCTCCTACACAGATACGCAGTATTTT CASSESGTGSYTDTQYF
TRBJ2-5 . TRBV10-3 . TGTGCCATCAGTGGCGGGACTGGTCAAGAGACCCAGTACTTC CAISGGTGQETQYF
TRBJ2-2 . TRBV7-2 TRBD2 TGTGCCAGCAGCAAGGGACTAGCGGGACCGGGGGCCTACACCGGGGAGCTGTTTTTT CASSKGLAGPGAYTGELFF
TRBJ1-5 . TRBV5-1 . TGCGCCAGCAGCTTGTCTGGGGACACTAGCAATCAGCCCCAGCATTTT CASSLSGDTSNQPQHF
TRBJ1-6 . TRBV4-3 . TGCGCCAGCAGCCAAGAAAAGGATAGGGGGAATTCACCCCTCCACTTT CASSQEKDRGNSPLHF
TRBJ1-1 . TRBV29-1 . TGCAGCGTTGAAGAAGCCGAGGGGAACACTGAAGCTTTCTTT CSVEEAEGNTEAFF
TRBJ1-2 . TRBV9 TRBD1 TGTGCCAGCAGCGAGAGCGAGACAGGCGACAGGGGCTATGGCTACACCTTC CASSESETGDRGYGYTF
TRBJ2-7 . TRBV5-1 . TGCGCCAGCAGCTTGGGGGCAGCCGGGTACGAGCAGTACTTC CASSLGAAGYEQYF
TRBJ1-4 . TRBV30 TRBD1 TGTGCCTGGGATGACAGGGCTGAAAAACTGTTTTTT CAWDDRAEKLFF
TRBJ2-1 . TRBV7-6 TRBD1 TGTGCCAGCAGCGTGACAGGGGAGCAGTTCTTC CASSVTGEQFF
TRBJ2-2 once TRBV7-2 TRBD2 TGTGCCAGCAGCTTCCAAGGACTAGCGGGAGTGTCGGCCGGGGAGCTGTTTTTT CASSFQGLAGVSAGELFF
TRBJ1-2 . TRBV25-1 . TGTGCCAGCAGTGATTTCGTAAACTATGGCTACACCTTC CASSDFVNYGYTF
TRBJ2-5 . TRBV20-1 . TGCAGAGCCGCAGAGACCCAGTACTTC CRAAETQYF
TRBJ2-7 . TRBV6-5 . TGTGCCAGCAGAAAGGGGCCTCTTTGGGAGCAGTACTTC CASRKGPLWEQYF
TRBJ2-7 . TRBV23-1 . TGCGCCAGCAGTCAATCCAGGTCCTACGAGCAGTACTTC CASSQSRSYEQYF
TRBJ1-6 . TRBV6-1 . TGTGCCAGCAGTGAAAAGTGGGTTCGGGGAGCAAATTCACCCCTCCACTTT CASSEKWVRGANSPLHF
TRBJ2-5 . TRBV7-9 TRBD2 TGTGCCAGCAGTCCCCTCCCTCTAGCGGGGGTTCAAGAGACCCAGTACTTC CASSPLPLAGVQETQYF
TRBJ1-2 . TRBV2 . TGTGCCAGCAGTGTGGAATATGGCTACACCTTC CASSVEYGYTF
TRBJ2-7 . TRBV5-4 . TGTGCCAGCAGCTTGGTTGGGAGCTCCTACGAGCAGTACTTC CASSLVGSSYEQYF
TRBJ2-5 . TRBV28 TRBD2 TGTGCCAGCAGTTTCTATAGGCTAGCGGGGGCCGGGGAGACCCAGTACTTC CASSFYRLAGAGETQYF
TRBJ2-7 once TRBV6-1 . TGTGCCAGCAGGGGGGGCTTGGGCCTAAACTACGAGCAGTACTTC CASRGGLGLNYEQYF
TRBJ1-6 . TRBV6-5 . TGTGCCAGCAGCCGGGGGAGGGAAAGGTCACCCCTCCACTTT CASSRGRERSPLHF
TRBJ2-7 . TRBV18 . TGTGCCAGCTCCCCGGGAACCCAGAGTGGGGAGCAGTACTTC CASSPGTQSGEQYF
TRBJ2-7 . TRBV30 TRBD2 TGTGCCTGGAGTCAATCCGGGACTAGCGGGATGTACGAGCAGTACTTC CAWSQSGTSGMYEQYF
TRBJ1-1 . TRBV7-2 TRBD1 TGTGCCAGCAGCTTAGCGGGACAGGGCCAAAGGGCTTTCTTT CASSLAGQGQRAFF
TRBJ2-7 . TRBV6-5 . TGTGCCAGCAGTTACTCGTCGGGAAAATCCTACGAGCAGTACTTC CASSYSSGKSYEQYF
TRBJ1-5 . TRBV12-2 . TGTGCAAGTCGCTTAACCGGGACAGGGGGCAATCAGCCCCAGCATTTT CASRLTGTGGNQPQHF
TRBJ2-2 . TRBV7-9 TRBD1 TGTGCCAGCAGCTTCCTCGGACAGGGATCGGGCGGGGAGCTGTTTTTT CASSFLGQGSGGELFF
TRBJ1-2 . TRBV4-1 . TGCGCCAGCAGCCAAGATGGAAGGGCAGACTATGGCCACACCTTC CASSQDGRADYGHTF
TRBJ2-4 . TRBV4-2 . TGTGCCAGCAGCCAAGAATTGAGACTAGCCAAAAACATTCAGTACTTC CASSQELRLAKNIQYF
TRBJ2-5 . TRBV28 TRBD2 TGTGCCAGCAGTTTGGCGTCACTAGCGGGGGGGTACGGGACCCAGTACTTC CASSLASLAGGYGTQYF
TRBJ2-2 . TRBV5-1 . TGCGCCAGCGTTTCGGAAAGGTTGAACACCGGGGAGCTGTTTTTT CASVSERLNTGELFF
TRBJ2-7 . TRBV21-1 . TGTGCCAGCAGAGGACAGGGGACATCCTACGAGCAGTACTTC CASRGQGTSYEQYF
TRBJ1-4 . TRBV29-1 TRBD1 TGCAGCGTTGAAGATACGACAGGGGGCAGGGAAAAACTGTTTTTT CSVEDTTGGREKLFF
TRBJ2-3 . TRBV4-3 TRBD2 TGCGCCAGCAGCCAAGATGCGGCGGGAGGTGCAGATACGCAGTATTTT CASSQDAAGGADTQYF
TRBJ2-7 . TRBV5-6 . TGTGCCAGTCACAGGTCCGAGAGCTCCTACGAGCAGTACTTC CASHRSESSYEQYF
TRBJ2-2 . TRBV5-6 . TGTGCCAGCAGCCAAAGGCCCGGGGAGCTGTTTTTT CASSQRPGELFF
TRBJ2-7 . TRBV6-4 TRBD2 TGTGCCAGCAGTGAGACCGGGACTAGCGGGGATTACGAGCAGTACTTC CASSETGTSGDYEQYF
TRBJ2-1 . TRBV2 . TGTGCCAGCAGTGAGAGAGACAGTAAGCAGTTCTTC CASSERDSKQFF
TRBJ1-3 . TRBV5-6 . TGTGCCAGCAGCTTGATCTATGACTCTGGAAACACCATATATTTT CASSLIYDSGNTIYF
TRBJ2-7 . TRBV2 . TGTGCCAGCAGTGAAGGGACTCAACCCTACGAGCAGTACTTC CASSEGTQPYEQYF
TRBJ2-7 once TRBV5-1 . TGCGCCAGCAGCTTGACGGGCGCAGGGTCCTACGAGCAGTACTTC CASSLTGAGSYEQYF